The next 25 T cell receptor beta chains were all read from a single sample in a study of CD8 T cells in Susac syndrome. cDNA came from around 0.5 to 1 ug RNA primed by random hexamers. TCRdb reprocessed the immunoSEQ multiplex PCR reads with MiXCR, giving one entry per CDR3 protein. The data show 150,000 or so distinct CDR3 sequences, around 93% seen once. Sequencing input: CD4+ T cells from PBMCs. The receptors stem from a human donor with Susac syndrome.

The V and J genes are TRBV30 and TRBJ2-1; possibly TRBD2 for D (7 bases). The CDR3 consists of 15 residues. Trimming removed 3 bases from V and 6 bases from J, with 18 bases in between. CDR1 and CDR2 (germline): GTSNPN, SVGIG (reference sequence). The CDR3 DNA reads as TGTGCCTGGAGCGGTGGGGGGGCCCAGGGCAATGAGCAGTTCTTC. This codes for CAWSGGGAQGNEQFF. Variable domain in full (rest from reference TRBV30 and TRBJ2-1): SQTIHQWPATLVQPVGSPLSLECTVEGTSNPNLYWYRQAAGRGLQLLFYSVGIGQISSEVPQNLSASRPQDRQFILSSKKLLLSDSGFYLCAWSGGGAQGNEQFFGPGTRLTVL.

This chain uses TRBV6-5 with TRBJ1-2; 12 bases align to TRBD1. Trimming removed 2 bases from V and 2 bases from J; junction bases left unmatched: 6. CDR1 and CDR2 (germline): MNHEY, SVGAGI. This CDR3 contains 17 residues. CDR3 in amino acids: CASSYLRDRGRNYGYTF. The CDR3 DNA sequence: TGTGCCAGCAGTTACCTCCGGGACAGGGGGCGGAACTATGGCTACACCTTC.

In DNA form, the CDR3 reads TGTGCCAGCAGCATCACCCCCTGGACTAGCTACGAGCAGTACTTC. Its translation: CASSITPWTSYEQYF. The chain joins TRBV9 to TRBJ2-7, with 7 positions matching TRBD2. J was trimmed by 3 bases and V by 4 bases; bases with no gene match: 10. The CDR3 sequence is 15 residues long. CDR1 and CDR2 from the germline V gene are SGDLS and YYNGEE.

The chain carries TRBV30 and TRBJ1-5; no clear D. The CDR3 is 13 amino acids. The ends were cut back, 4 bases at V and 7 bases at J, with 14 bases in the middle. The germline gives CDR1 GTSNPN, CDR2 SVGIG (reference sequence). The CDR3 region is CAWTVGSGQPQHF. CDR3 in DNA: TGTGCCTGGACGGTGGGGTCGGGGCAGCCCCAGCATTTT. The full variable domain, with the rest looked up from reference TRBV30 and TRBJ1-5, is SQTIHQWPATLVQPVGSPLSLECTVEGTSNPNLYWYRQAAGRGLQLLFYSVGIGQISSEVPQNLSASRPQDRQFILSSKKLLLSDSGFYLCAWTVGSGQPQHFGDGTRLSIL.

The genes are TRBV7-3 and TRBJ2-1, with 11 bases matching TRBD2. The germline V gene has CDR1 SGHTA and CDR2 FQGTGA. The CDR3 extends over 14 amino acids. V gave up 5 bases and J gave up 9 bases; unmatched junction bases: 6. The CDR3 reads CASSLSGGGGEQFF. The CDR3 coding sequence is TGTGCCAGCAGCCTTAGCGGGGGGGGTGGTGAGCAGTTCTTC.

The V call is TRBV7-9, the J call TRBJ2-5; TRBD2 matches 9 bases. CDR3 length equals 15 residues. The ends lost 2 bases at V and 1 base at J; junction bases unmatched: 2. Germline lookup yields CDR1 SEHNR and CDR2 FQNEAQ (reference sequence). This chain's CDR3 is CASSLMTSGQETQYF. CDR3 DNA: TGTGCCAGCAGCTTAATGACTAGCGGCCAAGAGACCCAGTACTTC. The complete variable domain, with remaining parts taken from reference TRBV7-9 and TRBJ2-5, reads DTGVSQNPRHKITKRGQNVTFRCDPISEHNRLYWYRQTLGQGPEFLTYFQNEAQLEKSRLLSDRFSAERPKGSFSTLEIQRTEQGDSAMYLCASSLMTSGQETQYFGPGTRLLVL.

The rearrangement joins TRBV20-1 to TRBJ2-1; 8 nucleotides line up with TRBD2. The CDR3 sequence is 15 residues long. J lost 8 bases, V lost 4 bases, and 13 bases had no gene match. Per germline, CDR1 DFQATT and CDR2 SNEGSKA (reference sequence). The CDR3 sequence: CSATLAGRASDEQFF. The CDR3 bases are TGCAGTGCTACCCTAGCCGGGAGGGCCAGCGATGAGCAGTTCTTC.

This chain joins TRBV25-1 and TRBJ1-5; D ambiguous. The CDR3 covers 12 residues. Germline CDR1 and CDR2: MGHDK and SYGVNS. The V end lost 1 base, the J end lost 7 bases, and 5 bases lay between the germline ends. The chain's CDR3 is CASSELGQPQHF. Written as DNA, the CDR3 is TGTGCCAGCAGTGAATTGGGACAGCCCCAGCATTTT.

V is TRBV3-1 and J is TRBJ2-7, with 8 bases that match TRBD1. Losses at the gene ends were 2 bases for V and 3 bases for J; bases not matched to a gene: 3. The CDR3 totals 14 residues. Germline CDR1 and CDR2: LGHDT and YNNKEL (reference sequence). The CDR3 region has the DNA TGTGCCAGCAGCCAACCCGACAGGGGCTACGAGCAGTACTTC. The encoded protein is CASSQPDRGYEQYF.

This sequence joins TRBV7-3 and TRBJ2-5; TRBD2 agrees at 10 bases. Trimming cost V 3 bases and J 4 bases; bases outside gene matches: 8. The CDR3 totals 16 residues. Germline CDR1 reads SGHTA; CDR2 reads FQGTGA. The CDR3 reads CASSFGLAGDGETQYF. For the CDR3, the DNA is TGTGCCAGCAGCTTTGGGCTAGCGGGAGATGGAGAGACCCAGTACTTC.

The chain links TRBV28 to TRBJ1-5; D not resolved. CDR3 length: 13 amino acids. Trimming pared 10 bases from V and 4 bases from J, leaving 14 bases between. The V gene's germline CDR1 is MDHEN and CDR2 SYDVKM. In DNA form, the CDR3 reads TGTGCCACTGAATGGGCTGTTAATCAGCCCCAGCATTTT. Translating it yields CATEWAVNQPQHF.

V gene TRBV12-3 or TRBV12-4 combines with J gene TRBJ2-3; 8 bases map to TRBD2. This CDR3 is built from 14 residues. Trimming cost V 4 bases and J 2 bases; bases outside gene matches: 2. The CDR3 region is CASSYGGATDTQYF. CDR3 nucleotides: TGTGCCAGCAGTTACGGGGGGGCCACAGATACGCAGTATTTT.

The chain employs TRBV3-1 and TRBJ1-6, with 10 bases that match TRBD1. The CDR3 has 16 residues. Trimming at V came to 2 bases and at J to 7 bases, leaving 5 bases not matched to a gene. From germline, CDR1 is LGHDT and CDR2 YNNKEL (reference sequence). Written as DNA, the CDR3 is TGTGCCAGCAGCCAATGGGACAGGGGAGGGAATTCACCCCTCCACTTT. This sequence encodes CASSQWDRGGNSPLHF.

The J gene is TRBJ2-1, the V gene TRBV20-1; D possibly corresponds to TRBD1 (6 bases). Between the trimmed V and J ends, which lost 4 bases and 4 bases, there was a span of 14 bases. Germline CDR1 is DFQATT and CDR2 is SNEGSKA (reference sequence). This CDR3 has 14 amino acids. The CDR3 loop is CSAKGTGSYNEQFF. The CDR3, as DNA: TGCAGTGCTAAGGGTACAGGGAGTTACAATGAGCAGTTCTTC.

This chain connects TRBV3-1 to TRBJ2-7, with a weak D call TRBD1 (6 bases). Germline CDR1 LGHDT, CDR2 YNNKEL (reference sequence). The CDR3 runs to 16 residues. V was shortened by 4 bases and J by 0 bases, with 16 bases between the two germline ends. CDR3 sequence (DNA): TGTGCCAGCAGCCCGACCGGGACAACTCTCTCCTACGAGCAGTACTTC. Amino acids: CASSPTGTTLSYEQYF.

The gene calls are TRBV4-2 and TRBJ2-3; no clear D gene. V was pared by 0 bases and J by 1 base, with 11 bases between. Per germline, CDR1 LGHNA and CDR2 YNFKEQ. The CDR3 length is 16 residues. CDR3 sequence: CASSQDGSGRTDTQYF. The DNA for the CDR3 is TGTGCCAGCAGCCAAGATGGGTCCGGACGCACAGATACGCAGTATTTT.

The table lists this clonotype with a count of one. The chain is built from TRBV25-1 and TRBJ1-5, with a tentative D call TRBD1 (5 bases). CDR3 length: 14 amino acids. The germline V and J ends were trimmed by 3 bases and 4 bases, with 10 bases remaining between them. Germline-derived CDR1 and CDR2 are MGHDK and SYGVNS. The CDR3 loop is CASSDPGLNQPQHF. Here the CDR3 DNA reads TGTGCCAGCAGTGACCCAGGGTTGAATCAGCCCCAGCATTTT.

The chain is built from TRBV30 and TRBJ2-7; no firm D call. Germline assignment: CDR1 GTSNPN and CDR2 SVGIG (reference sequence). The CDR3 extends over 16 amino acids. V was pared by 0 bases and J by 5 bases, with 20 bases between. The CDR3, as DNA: TGTGCCTGGAGTGTACTTTCTGCCCGGCGATTCCACGAGCAGTACTTC. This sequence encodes CAWSVLSARRFHEQYF.

CDR3 nucleotides: TGTGCCACCAGCAGAGATGGACTCAGGGTTGCCCCCAATTCACCCCTCCACTTT. Translated: CATSRDGLRVAPNSPLHF. The J gene is TRBJ1-6, the V gene TRBV15; TRBD1 might be the D (5 bases). The V gene lost 0 bases and the J gene lost 7 bases, with 19 bases spanning the gap. The germline V gene has CDR1 LNHNV and CDR2 YYDKDF (reference sequence). The CDR3 length is 18 residues.

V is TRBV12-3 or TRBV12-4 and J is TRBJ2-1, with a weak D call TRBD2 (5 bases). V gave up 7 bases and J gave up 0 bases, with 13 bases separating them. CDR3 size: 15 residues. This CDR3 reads CASISSGNSYNEQFF. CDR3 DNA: TGTGCCAGCATTTCCAGCGGAAACTCCTACAATGAGCAGTTCTTC.

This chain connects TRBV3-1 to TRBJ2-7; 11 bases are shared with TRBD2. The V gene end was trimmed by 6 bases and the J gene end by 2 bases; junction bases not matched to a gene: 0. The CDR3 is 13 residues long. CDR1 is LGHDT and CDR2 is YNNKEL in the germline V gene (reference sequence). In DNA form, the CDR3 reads TGTGCCAGCAGGACTAGCGGGGCCTACGAGCAGTACTTC. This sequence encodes CASRTSGAYEQYF.

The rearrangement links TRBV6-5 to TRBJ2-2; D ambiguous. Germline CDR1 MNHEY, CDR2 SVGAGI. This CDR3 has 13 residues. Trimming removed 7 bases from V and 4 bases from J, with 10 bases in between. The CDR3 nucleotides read TGTGCCAGCACCCCACACGGCACCGGGGAGCTGTTTTTT. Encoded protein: CASTPHGTGELFF.

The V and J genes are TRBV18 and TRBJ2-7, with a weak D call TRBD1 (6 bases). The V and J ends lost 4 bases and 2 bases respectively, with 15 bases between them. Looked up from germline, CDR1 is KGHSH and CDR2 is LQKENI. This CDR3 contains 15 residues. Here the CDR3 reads CASSLNRDNPYEQYF. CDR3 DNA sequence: TGTGCCAGCTCACTTAACCGGGACAATCCCTACGAGCAGTACTTC.

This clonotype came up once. As DNA, the CDR3 is TGTGCCAGCAGGCTGGACGATGAAAAACTGTTTTTT. Its translation: CASRLDDEKLFF. The rearrangement links TRBV2 to TRBJ1-4; D not certain. V was clipped by 6 bases and J by 6 bases, with 8 bases between them. This CDR3 is 12 amino acids long. Germline CDR1 is SNHLY and CDR2 is FYNNEI.

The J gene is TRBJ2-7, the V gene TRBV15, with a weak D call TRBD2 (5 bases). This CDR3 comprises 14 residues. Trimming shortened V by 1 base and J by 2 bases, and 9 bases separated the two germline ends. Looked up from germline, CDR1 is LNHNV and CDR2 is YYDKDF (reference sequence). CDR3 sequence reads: CATSRADLTYEQYF. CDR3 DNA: TGTGCCACCAGCAGAGCGGACTTGACCTACGAGCAGTACTTC.